These 29 T cell receptor beta chains were sequenced from one sample in a study of T cell responses to AZD1222 COVID-19 vaccine. Libraries were prepared by immunoSEQ multiplex PCR; TCRdb keeps only in-frame clonotypes and omits some of them. Among some 70,000 clones listed, around four fifths were seen once. Sequenced material: peripheral blood, taken on day 0 of AZD1222 vaccination. These receptors all come from an adult in good health.

The rearrangement uses TRBV28 and TRBJ2-1, with TRBD2 identical over 13 bases. Germline values: CDR1 MDHEN, CDR2 SYDVKM. The CDR3 has 17 residues. The trim removed 6 bases at V and 4 bases at J, leaving 9 bases unmatched. The CDR3 loop reads CASSLGTSGDFYNEQFF. Written as DNA, the CDR3 is TGTGCCAGCAGCTTGGGGACTAGCGGGGATTTTTACAATGAGCAGTTCTTC.

The chain couples TRBV7-8 to TRBJ2-7, with TRBD1 matching 7 bases. CDR3 length equals 12 residues. Germline loops: CDR1 SGHVS, CDR2 FQNEAQ. The J segment lost 5 bases and the V segment lost 5 bases, leaving 3 bases of the junction unmatched. CDR3 sequence (DNA): TGTGCCAGCAGCCGACAGGGCCACGAGCAGTACTTC. Encoded protein: CASSRQGHEQYF.

This chain connects TRBV15 to TRBJ2-5; D might be TRBD1 (6 bases). This CDR3 is built from 13 residues. V lost 3 bases to trimming and J lost 3 bases, with 8 bases between them. Germline V gives CDR1 LNHNV, CDR2 YYDKDF (reference sequence). The CDR3 reads CATSRDREETQYF. CDR3 DNA: TGTGCCACCAGCAGGGACAGAGAAGAGACCCAGTACTTC.

This sequence joins TRBV29-1 and TRBJ1-1; D is perhaps TRBD1 (6 bases). Germline CDR1 is SQVTM and CDR2 is ANQGSEA. Trimming cost V 6 bases and J 1 base, with 21 bases left between them. This CDR3 contains 16 residues. The CDR3 DNA follows: TGCAGCGTCCGTACCGGGACACATCTTACGAACACTGAAGCTTTCTTT. It translates to CSVRTGTHLTNTEAFF.

The chain employs TRBV11-2 and TRBJ2-3; no firm D call. CDR1 is SGHAT and CDR2 is FQNNGV in the germline V gene. The V gene lost 2 bases and the J gene lost 1 base, with 7 bases spanning the gap. This CDR3 spans 14 amino acids. The CDR3 DNA sequence: TGTGCCAGCAGCTTAACGAGCGGCACAGATACGCAGTATTTT. This encodes CASSLTSGTDTQYF. The whole variable domain, remainder taken from reference TRBV11-2 and TRBJ2-3, is EAGVAQSPRYKIIEKRQSVAFWCNPISGHATLYWYQQILGQGPKLLIQFQNNGVVDDSQLPKDRFSAERLKGVDSTLKIQPAKLEDSAVYLCASSLTSGTDTQYFGPGTRLTVL.

This rearrangement joins TRBV19 to TRBJ1-1; 8 nucleotides match TRBD1. V gave up 5 bases and J gave up 5 bases; unmatched junction bases: 7. The CDR3 extends over 14 amino acids. The germline V gene has CDR1 LNHDA and CDR2 SQIVND (reference sequence). The CDR3: CASSPGQGYTEAFF. CDR3 bases: TGTGCCAGTAGTCCTGGACAGGGATATACTGAAGCTTTCTTT.

The V call is TRBV25-1, the J call TRBJ1-2; 7 positions match TRBD1. Losses at the gene ends were 3 bases for V and 5 bases for J; bases not matched to a gene: 3. The CDR3 is 13 residues long. Germline CDR1 MGHDK, CDR2 SYGVNS. Here the CDR3 reads CASSDRGSYGYTF. The DNA of the CDR3 is TGTGCCAGCAGTGACAGGGGGTCGTATGGCTACACCTTC.

The rearrangement uses TRBV4-1 and TRBJ2-7; D possibly corresponds to TRBD1 (6 bases). CDR1 is MGHRA, CDR2 YSYEKL, per germline. V was clipped by 1 base and J by 4 bases, with 14 bases between them. This CDR3 region has 15 residues. The CDR3 loop reads CASSQAFGGGYEQYF. The CDR3 DNA reads TGCGCCAGCAGCCAAGCTTTTGGGGGCGGGTACGAGCAGTACTTC.

The chain carries TRBV7-9 and TRBJ2-2; D is undetermined. Germline lookup yields CDR1 SEHNR and CDR2 FQNEAQ (reference sequence). CDR3 size: 13 residues. V lost 7 bases and J 6 bases, leaving 12 bases between the germline ends. CDR3 nucleotide sequence: TGTGCCAGCAATCTGGGGTCGGCCGGGGAGCTGTTTTTT. Translation: CASNLGSAGELFF.

For the CDR3, the DNA is TGTGCCAGCAGCCGCAACGCGTGGGGGGAGACCCAGTACTTC. This sequence encodes CASSRNAWGETQYF. The chain recombines TRBV7-2 with TRBJ2-5; D could derive from TRBD1 or TRBD2 (5 bases each). The CDR3 totals 14 residues. Trimming took off 5 bases at V and 5 bases at J, with 15 bases between the two ends. CDR1 SGHTA and CDR2 FQGNSA come from the germline V gene.

The chain recombines TRBV4-3 with TRBJ2-1, with TRBD2 matching over 11 bases. The CDR3 is 17 residues long. CDR1 and CDR2 from the germline V gene are LGHNA and YSLEER. Trimming cost V 0 bases and J 6 bases; bases outside gene matches: 7. The CDR3 loop reads CASSQDRASGGTNEQFF. The CDR3 nucleotides read TGCGCCAGCAGCCAAGATCGGGCTAGCGGGGGGACCAATGAGCAGTTCTTC.

This clone has just a few counts. The chain has TRBV5-5 and TRBJ2-7; the D gene is possibly TRBD1 (6 bases). CDR3 length: 15 residues. V was trimmed by 3 bases and J by 3 bases, leaving 16 bases between them. Germline V CDR1 and CDR2: SGHKS, YYEKEE (reference sequence). CDR3 nucleotides: TGTGCCAGCAGCTCCCGGGACACGGACCTCTACGAGCAGTACTTC. This translates into CASSSRDTDLYEQYF.

J is TRBJ1-2 and V is TRBV7-9, with D unclear. Trimming took off 5 bases at V and 8 bases at J, with 15 bases between the two ends. From germline, CDR1 is SEHNR and CDR2 FQNEAQ (reference sequence). The length of the CDR3 is 13 residues. The CDR3 spells CASSRHREEGYTF. In nucleotides, the CDR3 is TGTGCCAGCAGCCGACACAGAGAAGAGGGCTACACCTTC.

V gene TRBV5-1 combines with J gene TRBJ2-1; TRBD2 aligns across 10 bases. With 2 bases clipped from V and 6 bases from J, the junction kept 5 bases outside the gene matches. CDR3 length: 15 amino acids. Germline CDR1 SGHRS, CDR2 YFSETQ. The CDR3 region is CASSLLAGSSNEQFF. In nucleotides, the CDR3 is TGCGCCAGCAGCTTACTAGCGGGGTCGAGCAATGAGCAGTTCTTC.

The chain carries TRBV6-2 or TRBV6-3 and TRBJ1-5; TRBD1 aligns across 8 bases. CDR1 and CDR2 from the germline V gene are MNHEY and SVGEGT. This CDR3 region has 17 residues. With V trimmed by 6 bases and J by 5 bases, 15 bases remained unmatched. As DNA, the CDR3 is TGTGCCAGCAGCAAACCGACAGGGGTAACAACACATCAGCCCCAGCATTTT. Amino acids: CASSKPTGVTTHQPQHF.

In its sample, this clone was seen once. Its ends do not fully match the called genes, so a read error is possible. The chain uses TRBV5-5 and TRBJ2-2, with D possibly being TRBD2 (6 bases). Germline CDR1 SGHKS, CDR2 YYEKEE (reference sequence). The CDR3 has 14 amino acids. The CDR3, as DNA: TGTGCCAGCAGGTTGGGGACGGGGGCCGGGGAGCTGTTTTTT. Its translation is CASRLGTGAGELFF.

This clone appeared a single time. The rearrangement uses TRBV27 and TRBJ1-6, with 8 positions matching TRBD1. Germline V gene lookup returns CDR1 MNHEY and CDR2 SMNVEV (reference sequence). The V and J ends lost 6 bases and 6 bases, in that order; junction bases with no gene match: 13. The CDR3 is made up of 17 amino acids. The CDR3 spells CASSPSQGALSNSPLHF. The CDR3 DNA reads TGTGCCAGCAGCCCGTCCCAGGGGGCGCTGAGTAATTCACCCCTCCACTTT.

This chain joins TRBV19 and TRBJ1-4; perhaps TRBD1 as D (6 bases). The CDR3 sequence is 17 residues long. V was trimmed by 5 bases and J by 5 bases, leaving 21 bases between them. Germline assignment: CDR1 LNHDA and CDR2 SQIVND (reference sequence). CDR3 coding DNA: TGTGCCAGTAGTCCGGCAGATTTTGGGGGCGCAAATGAAAAACTGTTTTTT. Protein product: CASSPADFGGANEKLFF. Using reference TRBV19 and TRBJ1-4 for the parts outside the CDR3, the full variable domain is DGGITQSPKYLFRKEGQNVTLSCEQNLNHDAMYWYRQDPGQGLRLIYYSQIVNDFQKGDIAEGYSVSREKKESFPLTVTSAQKNPTAFYLCASSPADFGGANEKLFFGSGTQLSVL.

This clone was seen more than once but under ten times. The genes are TRBV5-6 and TRBJ2-7; no clear D gene. The CDR3 runs 12 residues. Trimming cost V 9 bases and J 1 base, with 11 bases left between them. Germline V gene sequence: CDR1 SGHDT, CDR2 YYEEEE. The CDR3 protein is CATSEGSYEQYF. The DNA of the CDR3 is TGTGCCACCTCGGAAGGGTCCTACGAGCAGTACTTC.

This clone showed up just a few times. This sequence joins TRBV15 and TRBJ1-1; D ambiguous. The CDR3 spans 15 residues. Trimming removed 2 bases at V and 0 bases at J, with 10 bases between. Per the germline V gene, CDR1 is LNHNV and CDR2 is YYDKDF (reference sequence). The CDR3 region has the DNA TGTGCCACCAGCAGATCCTACTCCTTGAACACTGAAGCTTTCTTT. Protein product: CATSRSYSLNTEAFF.

The gene calls are TRBV7-2 and TRBJ2-5; D unresolved. CDR3 length: 13 amino acids. V was shortened by 5 bases and J by 5 bases, with 12 bases between the two germline ends. Germline V CDR1 and CDR2: SGHTA, FQGNSA. The CDR3 DNA is TGTGCCAGCAGCCGATGGCCCAGCGAGACCCAGTACTTC. It codes for CASSRWPSETQYF.

In its sample, this clone was seen once. The chain uses TRBV5-5 and TRBJ1-1; D is unclear. The V end was cut by 2 bases, the J end by 4 bases, with 9 bases between. The CDR3 contains 13 residues. Germline CDR1 and CDR2: SGHKS and YYEKEE (reference sequence). CDR3 in amino acids: CASSFSGVTEAFF. CDR3 DNA: TGTGCCAGCAGCTTCTCAGGAGTCACTGAAGCTTTCTTT.

This chain connects TRBV19 to TRBJ1-1; the D gene is possibly TRBD1 (6 bases). From germline, CDR1 is LNHDA and CDR2 SQIVND (reference sequence). This CDR3 comprises 13 residues. Trimming removed 3 bases from V and 4 bases from J, with 9 bases in between. CDR3 DNA sequence: TGTGCCAGTAGTATCCAAGGGGGCACTGAAGCTTTCTTT. Amino acid sequence: CASSIQGGTEAFF.

V gene TRBV3-1 (or the pseudogene TRBV3-2) combines with J gene TRBJ2-2; D unclear. The CDR3 has 13 residues. V lost 0 bases and J lost 4, with 3 bases in between. Per the germline V gene, CDR1 is LGHDT and CDR2 is YNNKEL (reference sequence). The CDR3 sequence is CASSQELTGELFF. The CDR3 DNA reads TGTGCCAGCAGCCAAGAGCTCACCGGGGAGCTGTTTTTT.

The chain uses TRBV19 and TRBJ1-5; TRBD1 matches 9 bases. This CDR3 region has 14 residues. The V segment lost 4 bases and the J segment 4 bases; nucleotides outside the gene matches: 2. Germline assignment: CDR1 LNHDA and CDR2 SQIVND (reference sequence). CDR3 sequence reads: CASSKDRGNQPQHF. CDR3 nucleotides: TGTGCCAGTAGTAAGGACAGGGGAAATCAGCCCCAGCATTTT.

The rearrangement links TRBV5-1 to TRBJ2-5, with 9 nucleotides matching TRBD2. CDR3 size: 13 residues. V shed 4 bases and J 3 bases; nucleotides not matched to a gene: 1. Germline V gene lookup returns CDR1 SGHRS and CDR2 YFSETQ. The CDR3 sequence is CASSPSGEETQYF. The DNA of the CDR3 is TGCGCCAGCAGCCCTAGCGGGGAAGAGACCCAGTACTTC.

This clone has a single count. V usage is TRBV7-8 and J usage is TRBJ2-1; 11 nucleotides line up with TRBD2. Germline values: CDR1 SGHVS, CDR2 FQNEAQ. CDR3 length: 15 amino acids. The junction had 3 bases not matched to a gene; V was cut back by 2 bases and J by 6 bases. The CDR3 sequence: CASSLSGTSGNEQFF. Here the CDR3 DNA reads TGTGCCAGCAGCTTATCCGGGACTAGCGGCAATGAGCAGTTCTTC. Drawing the rest from reference TRBV7-8 and TRBJ2-1, the complete variable domain is GAGVSQSPRYKVAKRGQDVALRCDPISGHVSLFWYQQALGQGPEFLTYFQNEAQLDKSGLPSDRFFAERPEGSVSTLKIQRTQQEDSAVYLCASSLSGTSGNEQFFGPGTRLTVL.

The rearrangement uses TRBV3-1 (or the pseudogene TRBV3-2) and TRBJ2-7; 9 bases are shared with TRBD2. The J segment lost 4 bases and the V segment lost 3 bases, leaving 7 bases of the junction unmatched. CDR3 length: 15 residues. Germline assignment: CDR1 LGHDT and CDR2 YNNKEL (reference sequence). CDR3 bases: TGTGCCAGCAGCCACGGGGTAGCGGGGGATTACGAGCAGTACTTC. It is translated as CASSHGVAGDYEQYF.

This sequence joins TRBV14 and TRBJ1-2; D uncertain. Germline V gene sequence: CDR1 SGHDN, CDR2 FVKESK. The CDR3 runs 12 residues. V lost 1 base to trimming and J lost 3 bases, with 3 bases between them. The CDR3 spells CASSQADYGYTF. The CDR3 nucleotides read TGTGCCAGCAGCCAAGCAGACTATGGCTACACCTTC.